This T cell receptor beta chain was sequenced in a study of beta chain features in type 1 diabetes. V was cut by 4 bases and J by 4 bases, with 17 bases left in between. There are 16 residues in the CDR3. Germline V gene data show CDR1 as SNHLY and CDR2 as FYNNEI. Researchers reported sorting CD4+ naive, central memory, regulatory and stem cell-like memory cells via CD45RO/CCR7/CD25/CD127/CD95/CD27. Expressed TCRB transcripts were sequenced, since all the RNA that had been isolated was reverse transcribed. It was found that naive, central memory and regulatory T cell samples averaged approximately 3.5 million reads. Sequencing was performed with immunoSEQ multiplex PCR; in TCRdb, only in-frame clones are kept and a portion is missing. Of roughly 610,000 clones in the sample, about 16% were seen once.

V and J are TRBV2 and TRBJ1-5; no clear D. Sequencing was done on a sample of naive CD4+ T cells from blood. The clonotype comes from a man between 18 and 29 years old in good health. In DNA form, the CDR3 reads TGTGCCAGCAGTGGGGCCGGGAAAGGGTCGAATCAGCCCCAGCATTTT. It translates to CASSGAGKGSNQPQHF.